Following are 17 T cell receptor beta chains from one sample sequenced in a study of a mutant IDH1 vaccine in newly diagnosed glioma. The sample's time point: week 35, safety follow-up. Each dose delivered 300 ug of mutant IDH1 20-mer peptide subcutaneously with imiquimod. The antigens for these receptors are not known. Only in-frame clones appear in the TCRdb table, and some are missing; sequencing was by immunoSEQ multiplex PCR. The sample has some 48,000 clones; 70% to 85% are singletons. The sample here was PBMCs, taken from a glioma patient whose treatment included an IDH1 peptide vaccine. All receptors derive from a man in his forties or fifties with glioma.

The rearrangement uses TRBV5-5 and TRBJ2-1, with D hard to call. CDR3 length: 16 residues. Germline V gene data show CDR1 as SGHKS and CDR2 as YYEKEE (reference sequence). V was cut by 3 bases and J by 0 bases, with 13 bases left in between. CDR3 bases: TGTGCCAGCAGCTGGATCGTCGTAAGCTCCTACAATGAGCAGTTCTTC. This sequence encodes CASSWIVVSSYNEQFF. The full variable domain, in which reference TRBV5-5 and TRBJ2-1 provide the parts outside the CDR3, is DAGVTQSPTHLIKTRGQQVTLRCSPISGHKSVSWYQQVLGQGPQFIFQYYEKEERGRGNFPDRFSARQFPNYSSELNVNALLLGDSALYLCASSWIVVSSYNEQFFGPGTRLTVL.

The J gene is TRBJ2-1, the V gene TRBV2; 8 bases line up with TRBD1. V shed 7 bases, J shed 1 base, and the junction held 3 bases outside the gene matches. CDR3 size: 14 residues. The germline V gene has CDR1 SNHLY and CDR2 FYNNEI. The CDR3 loop reads CASNRQGSYNEQFF. The CDR3 region has the DNA TGTGCCAGCAACCGACAGGGGTCCTACAATGAGCAGTTCTTC. The whole variable domain, remainder taken from reference TRBV2 and TRBJ2-1, is EPEVTQTPSHQVTQMGQEVILRCVPISNHLYFYWYRQILGQKVEFLVSFYNNEISEKSEIFDDQFSVERPDGSNFTLKIRSTKLEDSAMYFCASNRQGSYNEQFFGPGTRLTVL.

This clone was observed a handful of times. The V call is TRBV5-1, the J call TRBJ1-1, with TRBD1 identical over 9 bases. Losses at the gene ends were 3 bases for V and 7 bases for J; bases not matched to a gene: 7. Germline V lookup: CDR1 SGHRS, CDR2 YFSETQ. The CDR3 runs 14 residues. The CDR3 is CASSSWTGAIEAFF. The CDR3 coding sequence is TGCGCCAGCAGCTCGTGGACAGGGGCGATTGAAGCTTTCTTT.

This chain links TRBV14 with TRBJ1-1, with D hard to call. The CDR3 has 14 residues. With 1 base removed from V and 6 bases from J, the gap between germline ends came to 12 bases. Germline V gives CDR1 SGHDN, CDR2 FVKESK. The CDR3: CASSQAGTMAEAFF. The CDR3 DNA follows: TGTGCCAGCAGCCAAGCGGGTACAATGGCTGAAGCTTTCTTT.

This rearrangement joins TRBV13 to TRBJ2-5; TRBD1 might be the D (5 bases). Germline loops: CDR1 PRHDT, CDR2 FYEKMQ (reference sequence). V lost 3 bases to trimming and J lost 5 bases, with 10 bases between them. This CDR3 comprises 13 residues. This CDR3 reads CASSFGKGETQYF. The CDR3 DNA sequence: TGTGCCAGCAGCTTTGGAAAGGGGGAGACCCAGTACTTC.

This clone was observed a single time. V gene TRBV7-8 combines with J gene TRBJ1-5; a possible D gene is TRBD1 (6 bases). The CDR3 extends over 16 amino acids. V lost 1 base to trimming and J lost 3 bases, with 13 bases between them. The germline gives CDR1 SGHVS, CDR2 FQNEAQ. CDR3 DNA: TGTGCCAGCAGCTTAGAGGGGGGGGGATTCAATCAGCCCCAGCATTTT. Amino acid sequence: CASSLEGGGFNQPQHF.

The chain uses TRBV7-2 and TRBJ2-2; possible D gene TRBD2, 5 bases. CDR3 length equals 13 residues. V lost 5 bases, J lost 5 bases, and 9 bases lay in between. From germline, CDR1 is SGHTA and CDR2 FQGNSA. CDR3 sequence: CASSARRTGELFF. The CDR3, as DNA: TGTGCCAGCAGCGCAAGGAGGACCGGGGAGCTGTTTTTT. The full variable domain, completed using reference TRBV7-2 and TRBJ2-2, is GAGVSQSPSNKVTEKGKDVELRCDPISGHTALYWYRQSLGQGLEFLIYFQGNSAPDKSGLPSDRFSAERTGGSVSTLTIQRTQQEDSAVYLCASSARRTGELFFGEGSRLTVL.

This chain uses TRBV6-1 with TRBJ2-3; 12 positions agree with TRBD2. The CDR3 runs 17 residues. J lost 4 bases, V lost 2 bases, and 7 bases had no gene match. The germline gives CDR1 MNHNS, CDR2 SASEGT. CDR3 DNA: TGTGCCAGCAGTGAACAGCCTAGCGGGGGGGCTGCAGATACGCAGTATTTT. Translating gives CASSEQPSGGAADTQYF.

The V gene is TRBV19, the J gene TRBJ1-2, with D possibly matching TRBD1 (5 bases). The V end was cut by 7 bases, the J end by 6 bases, with 15 bases between. This CDR3 contains 13 residues. Germline V CDR1 and CDR2: LNHDA, SQIVND (reference sequence). Here the CDR3 DNA reads TGTGCCAGTACCCTGAGAGGGGCTAATGGCTACACCTTC. Encoded protein: CASTLRGANGYTF. The variable domain in full, with the rest retrieved from reference TRBV19 and TRBJ1-2, is DGGITQSPKYLFRKEGQNVTLSCEQNLNHDAMYWYRQDPGQGLRLIYYSQIVNDFQKGDIAEGYSVSREKKESFPLTVTSAQKNPTAFYLCASTLRGANGYTFGSGTRLTVV.

V usage is TRBV6-5 and J usage is TRBJ1-2; possible D gene TRBD1, 5 bases. The CDR3 extends over 15 amino acids. V shed 6 bases and J shed 5 bases, with 19 bases lying between them. Germline assignment: CDR1 MNHEY and CDR2 SVGAGI. CDR3 sequence: CASSYLRQPPYGYTF. In DNA, the CDR3 is TGTGCCAGCAGCTATCTGCGACAGCCTCCTTATGGCTACACCTTC.

The rearrangement joins TRBV6-5 to TRBJ1-5; 8 positions match TRBD1. There are 13 residues in the CDR3. The V segment lost 6 bases and the J segment 6 bases; nucleotides outside the gene matches: 4. From germline, CDR1 is MNHEY and CDR2 SVGAGI. The CDR3 spells CASRDRGSQPQHF. The CDR3 coding sequence is TGTGCCAGCAGAGACAGGGGTAGTCAGCCCCAGCATTTT.

CDR3 nucleotides: TGTGCCTGGAGTCAGGGGATGGGAAATCAGCCCCAGCATTTT. Translating it yields CAWSQGMGNQPQHF. The chain couples TRBV30 to TRBJ1-5; maybe TRBD1 (6 bases). Trimming took 2 bases from V and 4 from J, leaving 12 bases between them. The CDR3 contains 14 residues. CDR1 is GTSNPN and CDR2 is SVGIG in the germline V gene (reference sequence).

This clone was counted a few times. This chain uses TRBV5-1 with TRBJ2-3; D remains unclear. CDR1 and CDR2 from the germline V gene are SGHRS and YFSETQ. Trimming removed 2 bases at V and 5 bases at J, with 6 bases between. The CDR3 loop spans 12 amino acids. The CDR3 DNA sequence: TGCGCCAGCAGCTTCGAGCAAGATACGCAGTATTTT. Amino acid sequence: CASSFEQDTQYF.

The chain links TRBV7-6 to TRBJ2-1; TRBD2 matches at 9 bases. The V gene end was trimmed by 1 base and the J gene end by 1 base; junction bases not matched to a gene: 11. Germline CDR1 and CDR2: SGHVS and FNYEAQ. The length of the CDR3 is 19 residues. As DNA, the CDR3 is TGTGCCAGCAGCTTAGAGTCTGGCGGGGGGGTACAGTCCTACAATGAGCAGTTCTTC. It specifies CASSLESGGGVQSYNEQFF.

This clone was seen just once. The V call is TRBV19, the J call TRBJ1-1; D possibly corresponds to TRBD1 (5 bases). This CDR3 region has 15 residues. Trimming took off 4 bases at V and 0 bases at J, with 12 bases between the two ends. Germline CDR1 and CDR2: LNHDA and SQIVND (reference sequence). The DNA of the CDR3 is TGTGCCAGTAGTAGTGAATGGGGGGTGAACACTGAAGCTTTCTTT. This sequence encodes CASSSEWGVNTEAFF.

This chain connects TRBV14 to TRBJ1-1, with 11 bases that match TRBD1. Per germline, CDR1 SGHDN and CDR2 FVKESK. This CDR3 contains 15 residues. V shed 2 bases and J 5 bases; nucleotides not matched to a gene: 4. The CDR3 here is CASSQRGDRGTEAFF. The CDR3 bases are TGTGCCAGCAGCCAACGTGGGGACAGGGGGACTGAAGCTTTCTTT.

The rearrangement joins TRBV6-1 to TRBJ1-1; TRBD1 is a possible D gene (5 bases). Germline lookup yields CDR1 MNHNS and CDR2 SASEGT. Deletions cut 3 bases from V and 4 bases from J, with 12 bases between. The CDR3 length is 14 residues. The CDR3 sequence: CASSDREIFTEAFF. CDR3 nucleotide sequence: TGTGCCAGCAGTGACAGGGAGATCTTCACTGAAGCTTTCTTT.